The clone carrying this T cell receptor (beta chain) was found a few times. The antigen remains unidentified. This sample's time point: pre-sensitization, week 0. Specified treatment: therapeutic diphenylcyclopropenone sensitization with weekly scalp DPC. This entry belongs to a study of human T cells and chemical hapten exposure. TCRdb re-analysed the RACE reads in MiXCR, keeping a single row per CDR3 protein. This table has around 260,000 distinct CDR3 sequences, about 8.6% appearing once. Germline V gene data show CDR1 as SNHLY and CDR2 as FYNNEI. This CDR3 has 14 residues. V shed 6 bases and J 4 bases; nucleotides not matched to a gene: 6. General observations from the study: More PT1 expanded TCRs went with higher patch test scores. Clustering by CDR3 similarity yielded significantly more large clusters from expanded TCRs than controls.

The receptor comes from a woman between 35 and 50 years old with alopecia areata. Some clones in this sample may be carry-over from other donors' samples. The chain recombines TRBV2 with TRBJ2-1, with TRBD2 matching 7 bases. Sample: whole blood, taken in connection with sensitization to the hapten diphenylcyclopropenone (DPC). DNA for the CDR3: TGTGCCAGCAGGTGGCTAGCGGAATACAATGAGCAGTTCTTC. Amino acid sequence: CASRWLAEYNEQFF.